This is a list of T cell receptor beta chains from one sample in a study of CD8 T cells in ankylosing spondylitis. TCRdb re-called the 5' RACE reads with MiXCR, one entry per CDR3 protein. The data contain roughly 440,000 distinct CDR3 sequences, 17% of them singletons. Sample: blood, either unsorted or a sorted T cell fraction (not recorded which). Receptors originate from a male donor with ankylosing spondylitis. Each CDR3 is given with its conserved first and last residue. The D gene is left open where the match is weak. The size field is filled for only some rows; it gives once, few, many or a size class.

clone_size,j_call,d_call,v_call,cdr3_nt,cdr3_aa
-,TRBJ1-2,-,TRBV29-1,TGCAGCGTAGAGACGGGCTATGGCTACACCTTC,CSVETGYGYTF
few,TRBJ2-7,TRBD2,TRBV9,TGTGCCAGCAGCCCTAGCGGTACCCGGTACGAGCAGTACTTC,CASSPSGTRYEQYF
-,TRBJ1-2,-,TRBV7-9,TGTGCCAGCAGCTTAGCGGTCACGGAAGACTATGGCTACACCTTC,CASSLAVTEDYGYTF
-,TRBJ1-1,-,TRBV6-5,TGTGCCAGCAGTTTAACGTCGCGACCAAACACTGAAGCTTTCTTT,CASSLTSRPNTEAFF
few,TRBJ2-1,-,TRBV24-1,TGTGCCACCAGTGATTTGCCGGGGGCCTCCTACAATGAGCAGTTCTTC,CATSDLPGASYNEQFF
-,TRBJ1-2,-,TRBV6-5,TGTGCCAGCAGTTACTCGAAGGGGGGTAGGGATGGCTACACCTTC,CASSYSKGGRDGYTF
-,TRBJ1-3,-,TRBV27,TGTGCCAGCAGTTTAGGCCGAAGCTCTGGAAACTCCATATATTTT,CASSLGRSSGNSIYF
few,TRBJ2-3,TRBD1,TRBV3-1,TGTGCCAGCAGCCGGACAGGGGCAGGAGATACGCAGTATTTT,CASSRTGAGDTQYF
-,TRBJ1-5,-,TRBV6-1,TGTGCCAGCAGTGCCCAGGGTATCAATCAGCCCCAGCATTTT,CASSAQGINQPQHF
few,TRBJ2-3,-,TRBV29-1,TGCAGCGTTGAAAAGGGGAGAGGAGATACGCAGTATTTT,CSVEKGRGDTQYF
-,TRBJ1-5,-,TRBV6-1,TGTGCCAGCAGACCCCGGGTCGCCGGGCGCAATCAGCCCCAGCATTTT,CASRPRVAGRNQPQHF
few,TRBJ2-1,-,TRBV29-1,TGCAGCGTAACGCTTGTGGGGGAGCAGTTCTTC,CSVTLVGEQFF
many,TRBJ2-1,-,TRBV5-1,TGCGCCAGCAGCCGGGACTCCCTAGCCCAGTTCTTC,CASSRDSLAQFF
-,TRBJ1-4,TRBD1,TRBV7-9,TGTGCCAGCAGCTTAAGTTACGGGACAGCCCCTACTGAAAAACTGTTTTTT,CASSLSYGTAPTEKLFF
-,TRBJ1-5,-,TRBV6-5,TGTGCCAGCAGTTACCCGGACAGTCTCAATCAGCCCCAGCATTTT,CASSYPDSLNQPQHF
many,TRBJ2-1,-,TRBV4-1,TGCGCCAGCACACAGGGATTGGCCGGAATGGAGCAGTTCTTC,CASTQGLAGMEQFF
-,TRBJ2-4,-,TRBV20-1,TGCAGTGCTAGAGATCGGGGGCAGGGAGGAGTGAGAAACATTCAGTACTTC,CSARDRGQGGVRNIQYF
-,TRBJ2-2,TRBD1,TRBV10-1,TGCGCCAGCAGTTTAAACAGGGGGAACACCGGGGAGCTGTATTTT,CASSLNRGNTGELYF
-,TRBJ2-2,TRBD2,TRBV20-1,TGCAGTGCCCCCCCCCACGGCGGGGGGGTTACCGGGGAGCTGTTTTTT,CSAPPHGGGVTGELFF
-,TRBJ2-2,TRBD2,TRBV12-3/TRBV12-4,TGTGCCAGCAGTCTCCTCTGGGGGGGCACCGGGGAGCTGTTTTTT,CASSLLWGGTGELFF
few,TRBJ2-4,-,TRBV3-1,TGTGCCAGCAGCCAAGGGTTACAGCTAGCCAAAAACATTCAGTACTTC,CASSQGLQLAKNIQYF
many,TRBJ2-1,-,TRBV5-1,TGCGCCAGCACACTGACCGGGGGAAATGAGCAGTTCTTC,CASTLTGGNEQFF
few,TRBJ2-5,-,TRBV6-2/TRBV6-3,TGTGCCAGCAGGCCTACAGGCTCCAGGGAGACCCAGTACTTC,CASRPTGSRETQYF
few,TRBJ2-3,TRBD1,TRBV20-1,TGCAGTGCTAGAGAAGACACCGGGACAGGGGTGTCAGATACGCAGTATTTT,CSAREDTGTGVSDTQYF
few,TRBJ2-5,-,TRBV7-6,TGTGCCAGTGGGAGACAAGGGGCCCTCCAAGAGACCCAGTACTTC,CASGRQGALQETQYF
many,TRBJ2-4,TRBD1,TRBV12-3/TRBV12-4,TGTGCCAGCAGAGCCCCGACAGGGGGCGGCATTCAGTACTTC,CASRAPTGGGIQYF
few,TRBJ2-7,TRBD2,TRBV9,TGTGCCAGCAGCGTAGAGGTTAGCGGGACATATGGCGAGCAGTACTTC,CASSVEVSGTYGEQYF
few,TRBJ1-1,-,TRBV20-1,TGCAGTGCTAGTTCGGACACAATGAACACTGAAGCTTTCTTT,CSASSDTMNTEAFF
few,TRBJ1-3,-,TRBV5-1,TGTGCCAGCAGTTTCGGGATCTCTGGAAACACCATATATTTT,CASSFGISGNTIYF
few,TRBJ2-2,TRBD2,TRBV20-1,TGCAGTGCTACCGGGGGGGATACGAACACCGGGGAGCTGTTTTTT,CSATGGDTNTGELFF
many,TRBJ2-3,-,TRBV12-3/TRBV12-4,TGTGCCAGCAGACTACTGACAGATACGCAGTATTTT,CASRLLTDTQYF
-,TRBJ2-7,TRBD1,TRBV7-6,TGTGCCAGCAGCTTTAACCGGGACAGGTACGGCGAGCAGTACTTC,CASSFNRDRYGEQYF
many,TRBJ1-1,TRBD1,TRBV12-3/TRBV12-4,TGTGCCAGCAGCCCGACAGGGTGGAGGAACACTGAAGCTTTCTTT,CASSPTGWRNTEAFF
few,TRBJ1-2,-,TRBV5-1,TGCGCCAGCAGCTCCTCCACCGGGACTAGCTATGGCTACACCTTC,CASSSSTGTSYGYTF
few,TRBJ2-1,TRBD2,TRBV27,TGTGCCAGCACCCCCGGGAGACTAGCTGGCCATGAGCAGTTCTTC,CASTPGRLAGHEQFF
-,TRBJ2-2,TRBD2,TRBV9,TGTGCCAGCAGCGTAGCTTCGGGACTAGTGAGCACCGGGGAGCTGTTTTTT,CASSVASGLVSTGELFF
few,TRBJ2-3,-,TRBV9,TGTGCCAGCAACAGGGCGGGATCTAGCACAGATACGCAGTATTTT,CASNRAGSSTDTQYF
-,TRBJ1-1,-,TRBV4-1,TGCGCCAGCAGCCAAGATGGCCCGAACACTGAAGCTTTCTTT,CASSQDGPNTEAFF
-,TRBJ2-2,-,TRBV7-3,TGTGCCAGCAGCTTACAGCAGGCGGCAGGGTTTGCCGGGGAGCTGTTTTTT,CASSLQQAAGFAGELFF
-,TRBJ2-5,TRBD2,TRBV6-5,TGTGCCAGCAGTTACGGACTAGCGGGAGGTCAAGAGACCCAGTACTTC,CASSYGLAGGQETQYF
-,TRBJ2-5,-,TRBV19,TGTGCCAGTAACGCGGGTGGGGAGACCCAGTACTTC,CASNAGGETQYF
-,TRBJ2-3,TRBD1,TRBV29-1,TGCAGCGTTGACAGGGGGTACACAGATACGCAGTATTTT,CSVDRGYTDTQYF